This TCR beta chain emerged from a study of identical twins. Study results and caveats: Invariant T cells like MAIT and iNKT could partly confound the zero-insertion analyses.

Details on this clonotype: The antigen is not known.

TCRdb reanalysed the 5' RACE reads using MiXCR and keeps one entry per CDR3 protein. The sample includes 1.5 million to 2 million distinct CDR3 sequences, 32% of them seen just once. The source of this sequence is a newborn girl in good health. Sequencing was done on a sample of cord blood.

CDR3 sequence: CASSSVRGGPDTQYF. DNA of the CDR3: TGTGCCAGCAGTTCCGTGCGGGGGGGCCCCGATACGCAGTATTTT. V and J are TRBV11-2 and TRBJ2-3; TRBD2 matches at 9 bases. Looked up from germline, CDR1 is SGHAT and CDR2 is FQNNGV. With V trimmed by 6 bases and J by 6 bases, 10 bases remained unmatched. The CDR3 loop spans 15 amino acids.